One and the same sample provided the 30 T cell receptor beta chains below, sequenced in a study of T cells in Graves' hyperthyroidism and ophthalmopathy. Regions amplified from RNA transcripts were the TCR beta CDR3 regions. The HTBI primer set was used in a first-round RT-PCR of the TCR CDR3. From the multiplex PCR reads, TCRdb called clonotypes with MiXCR, one entry per CDR3 protein. This sample has around 540,000 distinct CDR3 sequences, with just over 45% found just once. Input material: peripheral blood or thyroid tissue (not recorded which). The receptors derive from a young woman with Graves' hyperthyroidism.

This clonotype appeared once. The rearrangement links TRBV29-1 to TRBJ2-7; D perhaps matches TRBD1 (6 bases). The J call may be mistaken, given a closer DNA end match to TRBJ2-1. Per germline, CDR1 SQVTM and CDR2 ANQGSEA. This CDR3 is 13 amino acids long. CDR3 protein: CSVDNQGFNEQFF. The CDR3 coding sequence is TGCAGCGTTGATAACCAGGGGTTCAATGAGCAGTTCTTC.

This clonotype was observed a few times. The chain employs TRBV20-1 and TRBJ2-2; 9 positions match TRBD2. The CDR3 contains 14 residues. V shed 5 bases, J shed 3 bases, and the junction held 4 bases outside the gene matches. Germline values: CDR1 DFQATT, CDR2 SNEGSKA (reference sequence). The chain's CDR3 is CSAAGGGDTGELFF. Here the CDR3 DNA reads TGCAGTGCTGCGGGAGGGGGGGACACCGGGGAGCTGTTTTTT.

Notes on this clonotype: One junction end disagrees with the germline gene, perhaps due to a read error. The CDR3 coding sequence is TGTGCCAGCAGCTGGTCATTTCCCCTGCACTTT. It yields the protein CASSWSFPLHF. This chain links TRBV7-4 with TRBJ1-6, with D unresolved. The germline V gene has CDR1 SGHVT and CDR2 SQSDAQ. The CDR3 runs 11 residues. Full variable domain (remainder filled in from reference TRBV7-4 and TRBJ1-6): GAGVSQSPRYKVAKRGRDVALRCDSISGHVTLYWYRQTLGQGSEVLTYSQSDAQRDKSGRPSGRFSAERPERSVSTLKIQRTEQGDSAVYLCASSWSFPLHFGNGTRLTVT.

This clonotype was found a few times. The chain has TRBV20-1 and TRBJ1-6; 8 nucleotides match TRBD1. Looked up from germline, CDR1 is DFQATT and CDR2 is SNEGSKA (reference sequence). The CDR3 loop spans 14 amino acids. V shed 3 bases and J 6 bases; nucleotides not matched to a gene: 4. CDR3 sequence (DNA): TGCAGTGCTAGGGCCGGACAGGGTAATTCACCCCTCCACTTT. Protein sequence: CSARAGQGNSPLHF.

CDR3 sequence reads: CASSQGGGPNSPLHF. The DNA of the CDR3 is TGTGCCAGCAGCCAAGGGGGCGGTCCCAATTCACCCCTCCACTTT. The V call is TRBV7-3, the J call TRBJ1-6, with 7 nucleotides matching TRBD1. The CDR3 contains 15 residues. Germline V gene sequence: CDR1 SGHTA, CDR2 FQGTGA. With 5 bases clipped from V and 7 bases from J, the junction kept 8 bases outside the gene matches.

This chain uses TRBV12-3 or TRBV12-4 with TRBJ1-4, with D uncertain. CDR3 length equals 15 residues. V gave up 4 bases and J gave up 5 bases, with 14 bases separating them. The DNA for the CDR3 is TGTGCCAGCAGTTCTTGGCGGGAGAAAAATGAAAAACTGTTTTTT. Its protein is CASSSWREKNEKLFF.

The chain couples TRBV6-2 or TRBV6-3 to TRBJ1-1; D is perhaps TRBD1 (5 bases). Germline CDR1 reads MNHEY; CDR2 reads SVGEGT. V was pared by 0 bases and J by 5 bases, with 16 bases between. The CDR3 loop spans 16 amino acids. CDR3 nucleotides: TGTGCCAGCAGTTACTCCAGTGGGGACCTCGGGACTGAAGCTTTCTTT. Its translation is CASSYSSGDLGTEAFF.

V usage is TRBV7-2 and J usage is TRBJ2-5; the match to TRBD2 covers 12 bases. There are 15 residues in the CDR3. V lost 4 bases to trimming and J lost 11 bases; unmatched junction nucleotides: 11. Germline V lookup: CDR1 SGHTA, CDR2 FQGNSA. CDR3 protein: CASSSGTSGSGEQYF. CDR3 nucleotide sequence: TGTGCCAGCAGCTCCGGGACTAGCGGGTCGGGGGAGCAGTACTTC.

The chain employs TRBV24-1 and TRBJ2-5; 12 bases line up with TRBD2. In germline, CDR1 is KGHDR, CDR2 SFDVKD. V lost 5 bases, J lost 5 bases, and 5 bases stayed unmatched. There are 15 residues in the CDR3. CDR3 sequence (DNA): TGTGCCACCAGTGTCCTGACTAGCGGGGGCGAGACCCAGTACTTC. This translates into CATSVLTSGGETQYF.

In its sample, this clonotype was seen a few times. The gene calls are TRBV7-2 and TRBJ1-1, with D possibly matching TRBD1 (6 bases). Germline loops: CDR1 SGHTA, CDR2 FQGNSA. Trimming shortened V by 7 bases and J by 5 bases, and 14 bases separated the two germline ends. This CDR3 spans 13 amino acids. The CDR3, as DNA: TGTGCCAGCACCTCACAGGGAAGGACTGAAGCTTTCTTT. Encoded protein: CASTSQGRTEAFF.

The J gene is TRBJ2-3, the V gene TRBV7-2; D gene ambiguous. This CDR3 contains 12 residues. V lost 5 bases to trimming and J lost 5 bases, with 8 bases between them. Germline V gives CDR1 SGHTA, CDR2 FQGNSA. The chain's CDR3 is CASSAQLDTQYF. As DNA, the CDR3 is TGTGCCAGCAGCGCCCAATTAGATACGCAGTATTTT. The complete variable domain, with remaining parts taken from reference TRBV7-2 and TRBJ2-3, reads GAGVSQSPSNKVTEKGKDVELRCDPISGHTALYWYRQSLGQGLEFLIYFQGNSAPDKSGLPSDRFSAERTGGSVSTLTIQRTQQEDSAVYLCASSAQLDTQYFGPGTRLTVL.

This clonotype was found many times. The chain combines TRBV29-1 with TRBJ2-5; no clear D gene. This CDR3 has 13 amino acids. The V gene lost 0 bases and the J gene lost 2 bases, with 7 bases spanning the gap. Germline CDR1 SQVTM, CDR2 ANQGSEA. As DNA, the CDR3 is TGCAGCGTTGAAGATCGGCTTCAAGAGACCCAGTACTTC. Protein product: CSVEDRLQETQYF.

The chain recombines TRBV7-2 with TRBJ1-1; D remains unclear. Germline V CDR1 and CDR2: SGHTA, FQGNSA. V lost 5 bases and J 5 bases, leaving 18 bases between the germline ends. The CDR3 is 15 residues long. The CDR3 DNA follows: TGTGCCAGCAGCGTTGAAGGTACGGTGGAGACTGAAGCTTTCTTT. Its protein product is CASSVEGTVETEAFF.

V and J are TRBV7-9 and TRBJ1-1; D unresolved. Germline V gene sequence: CDR1 SEHNR, CDR2 FQNEAQ (reference sequence). This CDR3 has 16 amino acids. V lost 3 bases and J lost 5, with 19 bases in between. CDR3 in amino acids: CASSFGGGEGRTEAFF. As DNA, the CDR3 is TGTGCCAGCAGCTTCGGCGGCGGCGAGGGTAGGACTGAAGCTTTCTTT.

This clonotype occurred a few times. The chain employs TRBV25-1 and TRBJ1-2; a weak D match, TRBD1 (5 bases). Germline assignment: CDR1 MGHDK and CDR2 SYGVNS. This CDR3 spans 15 amino acids. The germline V and J ends were trimmed by 1 base and 6 bases, with 15 bases remaining between them. The CDR3: CASSELGRDVNGYTF. The DNA for the CDR3 is TGTGCCAGCAGTGAATTGGGCAGGGACGTGAATGGCTACACCTTC.

The chain uses TRBV24-1 and TRBJ2-7; the D gene is possibly TRBD2 (6 bases). The CDR3 consists of 16 residues. Trimming pared 5 bases from V and 4 bases from J, leaving 20 bases between. Germline CDR1 KGHDR, CDR2 SFDVKD. Here the CDR3 reads CATSVGGTGQGYEQYF. The DNA for the CDR3 is TGTGCCACCAGTGTTGGCGGGACTGGGCAGGGTTACGAGCAGTACTTC.

This chain connects TRBV2 to TRBJ2-1; D might be TRBD1 or TRBD2, each matching 7 bases. Trimming pared 6 bases from V and 2 bases from J, leaving 14 bases between. CDR1 and CDR2 from the germline V gene are SNHLY and FYNNEI. The CDR3 sequence is 15 residues long. DNA for the CDR3: TGTGCCAGCAGGGGGGGGACAGCCACCTACAATGAGCAGTTCTTC. The encoded protein is CASRGGTATYNEQFF.

The CDR3, as DNA: TGTGCCAGCAAGAGGCTAGCGGGAGTCTACGAGCAGTACTTC. This translates into CASKRLAGVYEQYF. The V and J genes are TRBV2 and TRBJ2-7; 10 bases map to TRBD2. The junction had 6 bases not matched to a gene; V was cut back by 7 bases and J by 3 bases. The CDR3 consists of 14 residues. In germline, CDR1 is SNHLY, CDR2 FYNNEI.

This clonotype has a handful of counts. The chain uses TRBV7-9 and TRBJ2-7, with D perhaps being TRBD1 or TRBD2 (5 bases each). CDR1 is SEHNR and CDR2 is FQNEAQ in the germline V gene (reference sequence). This CDR3 contains 15 residues. Trimming cost V 4 bases and J 3 bases, with 16 bases left between them. The CDR3 sequence: CASSSPRDPGYEQYF. As DNA, the CDR3 is TGTGCCAGCAGCTCCCCCCGGGACCCTGGCTACGAGCAGTACTTC.

In its sample, this clonotype was seen many times. The chain's CDR3 is CATSSAGLGQPQHF. As DNA, the CDR3 is TGTGCCACCAGTTCGGCGGGGTTGGGTCAGCCCCAGCATTTT. V and J are TRBV24-1 and TRBJ1-5; D unclear. This CDR3 contains 14 residues. The V gene lost 6 bases and the J gene lost 6 bases, with 14 bases spanning the gap. Germline assignment: CDR1 KGHDR and CDR2 SFDVKD.

The gene calls are TRBV29-1 and TRBJ1-1; D is unclear. Trimming pared 0 bases from V and 7 bases from J, leaving 9 bases between. Germline V gene sequence: CDR1 SQVTM, CDR2 ANQGSEA. The CDR3 runs 12 residues. For the CDR3, the DNA is TGCAGCGTTGAAGAATCCGGGCTTGAAGCTTTCTTT. Amino acid sequence: CSVEESGLEAFF.

This clonotype was found many times. Here the CDR3 reads CASSLTGTGVSGYTF. The CDR3, as DNA: TGTGCCAGCAGCTTAACCGGGACAGGGGTCTCTGGCTACACCTTC. The gene calls are TRBV7-3 and TRBJ1-2; TRBD1 matches at 10 bases. The CDR3 totals 15 residues. V gave up 0 bases and J gave up 7 bases; unmatched junction bases: 5. Germline CDR1 SGHTA, CDR2 FQGTGA. The complete variable domain, with remaining parts taken from reference TRBV7-3 and TRBJ1-2, reads GAGVSQTPSNKVTEKGKYVELRCDPISGHTALYWYRQSLGQGPEFLIYFQGTGAADDSGLPNDRFFAVRPEGSVSTLKIQRTERGDSAVYLCASSLTGTGVSGYTFGSGTRLTVV.

The CDR3 here is CASSLVSGGGPDTQYF. The DNA for the CDR3 is TGTGCCAGCAGCTTAGTGTCAGGGGGCGGCCCAGATACGCAGTATTTT. The chain carries TRBV7-6 and TRBJ2-3, with 8 bases fitting TRBD1. The ends lost 1 base at V and 4 bases at J; junction bases unmatched: 7. Germline V gives CDR1 SGHVS, CDR2 FNYEAQ. The CDR3 totals 16 residues.

In this sample, this clonotype turned up a few times. This rearrangement joins TRBV2 to TRBJ1-2; no definite D call. Germline assignment: CDR1 SNHLY and CDR2 FYNNEI. This CDR3 contains 13 residues. Trimming stripped 3 bases from V and 6 bases from J, with 11 bases between. CDR3 region: CASSDWEGDGYTF. CDR3 sequence (DNA): TGTGCCAGCAGTGATTGGGAAGGAGATGGCTACACCTTC.

The chain carries TRBV20-1 and TRBJ2-5; unclear D gene. This CDR3 region has 13 residues. Trimming shortened V by 2 bases and J by 1 base, and 8 bases separated the two germline ends. Germline V gene data show CDR1 as DFQATT and CDR2 as SNEGSKA (reference sequence). CDR3 in amino acids: CSARWEFQETQYF. In DNA form, the CDR3 reads TGCAGTGCTAGATGGGAATTCCAAGAGACCCAGTACTTC.

Turning to this clonotype: Given a much more abundant clone one base away, this may be a read error. CDR3 in amino acids: CSGQTRAYGYTF. Here the CDR3 DNA reads TGCAGCGGCCAAACGAGGGCCTATGGCTACACCTTC. The rearrangement joins TRBV29-1 to TRBJ1-2; D ambiguous. Germline CDR1 SQVTM, CDR2 ANQGSEA. The CDR3 loop spans 12 amino acids. V was shortened by 7 bases and J by 4 bases, with 13 bases between the two germline ends.

V usage is TRBV11-2 and J usage is TRBJ2-7; D unclear. V was clipped by 5 bases and J by 4 bases, with 9 bases between them. Germline V gene sequence: CDR1 SGHAT, CDR2 FQNNGV. The CDR3 spans 12 residues. Written as DNA, the CDR3 is TGTGCCAGCAGCCAAGAAGAGTACGAGCAGTACTTC. Amino acids: CASSQEEYEQYF.

In this sample, this clonotype turned up many times. This chain links TRBV2 with TRBJ2-5; D unclear. This CDR3 has 11 amino acids. V shed 6 bases and J shed 5 bases, with 7 bases lying between them. Germline CDR1 SNHLY, CDR2 FYNNEI. The DNA for the CDR3 is TGTGCCAGCAGAGTCAGGGAGACCCAGTACTTC. Its protein is CASRVRETQYF.

This chain uses TRBV2 with TRBJ1-1; perhaps TRBD1 as D (5 bases). In germline, CDR1 is SNHLY, CDR2 FYNNEI. Trimming removed 1 base from V and 3 bases from J, with 9 bases in between. The CDR3 covers 14 residues. In nucleotides, the CDR3 is TGTGCCAGCAGTGAAGGAGGGACGGACACTGAAGCTTTCTTT. Its protein is CASSEGGTDTEAFF.

The chain couples TRBV29-1 to TRBJ1-1; D possibly corresponds to TRBD1 (5 bases). The CDR3 is made up of 11 amino acids. CDR1 and CDR2 from the germline V gene are SQVTM and ANQGSEA. V lost 8 bases and J lost 3, with 10 bases in between. The CDR3 region is CSLEGDTEAFF. The DNA of the CDR3 is TGCAGCTTGGAAGGGGACACTGAAGCTTTCTTT. The full variable domain, rest sourced from reference TRBV29-1 and TRBJ1-1, is SAVISQKPSRDICQRGTSLTIQCQVDSQVTMMFWYRQQPGQSLTLIATANQGSEATYESGFVIDKFPISRPNLTFSTLTVSNMSPEDSSIYLCSLEGDTEAFFGQGTRLTVV.